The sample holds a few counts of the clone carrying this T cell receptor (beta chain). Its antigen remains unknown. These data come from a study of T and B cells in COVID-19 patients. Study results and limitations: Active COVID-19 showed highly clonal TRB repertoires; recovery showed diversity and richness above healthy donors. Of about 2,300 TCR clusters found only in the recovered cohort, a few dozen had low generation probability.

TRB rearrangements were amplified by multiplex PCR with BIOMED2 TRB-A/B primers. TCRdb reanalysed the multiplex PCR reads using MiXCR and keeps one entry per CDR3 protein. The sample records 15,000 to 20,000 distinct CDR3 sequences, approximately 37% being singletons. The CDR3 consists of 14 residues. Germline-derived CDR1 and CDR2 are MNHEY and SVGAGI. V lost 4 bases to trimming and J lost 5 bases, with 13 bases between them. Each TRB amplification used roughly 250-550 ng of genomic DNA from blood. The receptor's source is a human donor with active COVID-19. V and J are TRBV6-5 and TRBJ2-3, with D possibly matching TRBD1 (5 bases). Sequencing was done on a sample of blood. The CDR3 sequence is CASSFPTGLDTQYF. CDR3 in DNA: TGTGCCAGCAGTTTCCCCACAGGTTTAGATACGCAGTATTTT.